This T cell receptor beta chain was identified in a study of T cell repertoires in ileal Crohn's disease. Across the whole study: About half of patients got postoperative therapy: roughly 12 thiopurines, fewer than 20 anti-TNF.

Germline CDR1 reads SGDLS; CDR2 reads YYNGEE. This CDR3 has 14 amino acids. Assay used: immunoSEQ multiplex PCR; TCRdb lists only in-frame clones, some missing. The table shows thousands of clones, with roughly 80% occurring only once. This rearrangement joins TRBV9 to TRBJ2-5; D is possibly TRBD2 (6 bases). The J call is doubtful: the DNA matches TRBJ2-7 better. The specimen was ileal tissue. The TCR was taken from an adult with Crohn's disease. CDR3 DNA: TGTGCCAGCAGCGTAGACGGGAGAAATAGCGAGCAGTACTTC. Translating gives CASSVDGRNSEQYF.